The source of this T cell receptor (beta chain) is a study of blood T cell repertoires in COVID-19. With 0 bases removed from V and 6 bases from J, the gap between germline ends came to 14 bases. The CDR3 contains 15 residues. Germline V gene sequence: CDR1 SGHAT, CDR2 FQNNGV. The study drew participants aged about 18 to 89 years from approximately 25 US areas. Donors of Cohort 3 who recovered were those that had two negative PCRs, clearance, or symptom resolution. Sequenced by immunoSEQ multiplex PCR; TCRdb stores in-frame clones only, minus some. The table lists approximately 170,000 clones, approximately 84% of them singletons.

The sample consisted of PBMCs or T cells enriched from blood (not recorded which). The chain couples TRBV11-2 to TRBJ1-1; no firm D call. The receptor was isolated from a woman aged 30 to 39 who had recovered from COVID-19. This CDR3 is CASSLDRRAGAEAFF. CDR3 in DNA: TGTGCCAGCAGCTTAGATAGGAGGGCCGGGGCTGAAGCTTTCTTT.